The rows below give T cell receptor beta chains drawn from one sample of a study of T-cell reconstitution after alpha-beta-depleted transplantation in children. TCRdb analysed the PCR reads with MiXCR anew, one entry per CDR3 protein. The sample has some 150,000 distinct CDR3 sequences, around 9% seen once. This specimen was PBMCs, mostly from graft donor cells, taken 180 days after TCRalphabeta/CD19-depleted stem cell transplant. These TCRs come from a female patient under 10 years old who had a stem cell transplant for congenital amegakaryocytic thrombocytopenia, so the T cells may come from the graft donor. The CDR3 runs from the conserved cysteine through the conserved F or W. The order of the fields is clone size, J gene, D gene, V gene, CDR3 DNA, CDR3 protein. A D gene is named only where the DNA matches it firmly. Size is omitted from some rows. Given values are once, few, many or a class for expanded clones.

size: many
J: TRBJ2-7
D: TRBD1
V: TRBV6-5
DNA: TGTGCCAGCAGTTCCCGGACAGGGGTCGAGCAGTACTTC
CDR3: CASSSRTGVEQYF

size: few
J: TRBJ2-7
D: .
V: TRBV21-1
DNA: TGTGCCAGCCTAGCTGGGACAGGAGAGGACTTCCTACCCTACGAGCAGTACTTC
CDR3: CASLAGTGEDFLPYEQYF

size: many
J: TRBJ2-5
D: TRBD2
V: TRBV5-1
DNA: TGCGCCAGCAGCTTGGTAGCGGGAGTTCAAGAGACCCAGTACTTC
CDR3: CASSLVAGVQETQYF

size: few
J: TRBJ2-2
D: .
V: TRBV10-2
DNA: TGCGCCAGCAGCCCCCTCAGGAGGCAAGAATCTACCGGGGAGCTGTTTTTT
CDR3: CASSPLRRQESTGELFF

size: many
J: TRBJ2-1
D: .
V: TRBV10-3
DNA: TGTGCCATCAGTGACGCGGCGTCCTACAATGAGCAGTTCTTC
CDR3: CAISDAASYNEQFF

size: .
J: TRBJ2-1
D: TRBD2
V: TRBV12-3/TRBV12-4
DNA: TGTGCCAGCAGTGCCGGGACTAGCGGTTACAATGAGCAGTTCTTC
CDR3: CASSAGTSGYNEQFF

size: many
J: TRBJ2-7
D: TRBD2
V: TRBV12-3/TRBV12-4
DNA: TGTGCCAGCAGCGCCCTTAGCGGGAGAACTGACGAGCAGTACTTC
CDR3: CASSALSGRTDEQYF

size: .
J: TRBJ2-5
D: .
V: TRBV24-1
DNA: TGTGCCACCAGTGATGATTGGGGGAGGAGACAAGAGACCCAGTACTTC
CDR3: CATSDDWGRRQETQYF

size: many
J: TRBJ2-5
D: TRBD2
V: TRBV12-3/TRBV12-4
DNA: TGTGCCAGCAGTTTAATTCCTAGCGGAGGAGAGACCCAGTACTTC
CDR3: CASSLIPSGGETQYF

size: .
J: TRBJ2-6
D: .
V: TRBV6-1
DNA: TGTGCCAGCAGGTTTGGTGGGGGCGGGGCCAACGTCCTGACTTTC
CDR3: CASRFGGGGANVLTF

size: .
J: TRBJ2-1
D: .
V: TRBV5-1
DNA: TGCGCCAGCAGCTTGGAACAGGGCGATGAGCAGTTCTTC
CDR3: CASSLEQGDEQFF

size: many
J: TRBJ2-5
D: .
V: TRBV7-2
DNA: TGTGCCAGCAGCTTAATAGGACCAGCCACTATCTTACAAGAGACCCAGTACTTC
CDR3: CASSLIGPATILQETQYF

size: .
J: TRBJ2-7
D: .
V: TRBV20-1
DNA: TGCAGTGCTAGGGGGGACTTGACCTACGAGCAGTACTTC
CDR3: CSARGDLTYEQYF

size: few
J: TRBJ2-6
D: .
V: TRBV20-1
DNA: TGCAGTGCTAGGTCGATCCTAGATCCTGGGGCCAACGTCCTGACTTTC
CDR3: CSARSILDPGANVLTF

size: .
J: TRBJ2-1
D: .
V: TRBV5-1
DNA: TGCGCCAGCGCTCACTCCAGGGAGGCGCAGTTCTTC
CDR3: CASAHSREAQFF

size: .
J: TRBJ1-2
D: .
V: TRBV5-6
DNA: TGTGCCAGCACCTTGGACAACTATGGCTACACCTTC
CDR3: CASTLDNYGYTF

size: .
J: TRBJ2-6
D: .
V: TRBV6-5
DNA: TGTGCCAGCAGTTTCCCTGGGGCCAACGTCCTGACTTTC
CDR3: CASSFPGANVLTF

size: many
J: TRBJ1-2
D: .
V: TRBV12-3/TRBV12-4
DNA: TGTGCCAGCACGGGACTTACTAACACTAACTATGGCTACACCTTC
CDR3: CASTGLTNTNYGYTF

size: many
J: TRBJ2-5
D: TRBD2
V: TRBV2
DNA: TGTGCCAGCAGGGTAGCGGGCCCAAAAGAGACCCAGTACTTC
CDR3: CASRVAGPKETQYF

size: .
J: TRBJ2-3
D: TRBD2
V: TRBV28
DNA: TGTGCCAGCAGTGATAGCGGGAGAGGAACAGATACGCAGTATTTT
CDR3: CASSDSGRGTDTQYF

size: many
J: TRBJ2-2
D: .
V: TRBV5-1
DNA: TGCGCCAGCAGCGTTGGCGTGGCCGCGAACACCGGGGAGCTGTTTTTT
CDR3: CASSVGVAANTGELFF

size: many
J: TRBJ2-3
D: TRBD2
V: TRBV13
DNA: TGTGCCAGCAGCTTAATGGCTAGCGGGACCCTCACAGATACGCAGTATTTT
CDR3: CASSLMASGTLTDTQYF

size: .
J: TRBJ2-1
D: TRBD2
V: TRBV5-1
DNA: TGCGCCAGCAGCTCGGGACCTCTAGCGGGGGTCCGTCCTTCCTACAATGAGCAGTTCTTC
CDR3: CASSSGPLAGVRPSYNEQFF

size: many
J: TRBJ1-5
D: TRBD1
V: TRBV6-1
DNA: TGTGCCAGCAGTGAGACAGGGGACAGCAATCAGCCCCAGCATTTT
CDR3: CASSETGDSNQPQHF

size: many
J: TRBJ2-1
D: TRBD2
V: TRBV27
DNA: TGTGCCAGCAGTACTAGCGGGGCCCACAATGAGCAGTTCTTC
CDR3: CASSTSGAHNEQFF

size: many
J: TRBJ1-1
D: .
V: TRBV29-1
DNA: TGCAGCGTTGACGGTCGTAACAGAGTTAACACTGAAGCTTTCTTT
CDR3: CSVDGRNRVNTEAFF

size: many
J: TRBJ1-1
D: TRBD1
V: TRBV27
DNA: TGTGCCAGCAGTTACTGGACAGGAACGAACACTGAAGCTTTCTTT
CDR3: CASSYWTGTNTEAFF

size: .
J: TRBJ2-5
D: TRBD1
V: TRBV6-5
DNA: TGTGCCAGCAGTTACTCCGGGACAGTGGAGACCCAGTACTTC
CDR3: CASSYSGTVETQYF

size: many
J: TRBJ2-7
D: .
V: TRBV7-9
DNA: TGTGCCAGCAGCCCAGTCTGGAGCTACGAGCAGTACTTC
CDR3: CASSPVWSYEQYF